This TCR beta chain is from a study of CD8 T cells in Susac syndrome. Random hexamers served to reverse transcribe roughly 0.45 to 1 ug RNA. Amplification of TCR beta CDR3 was carried out by immunoSEQ multiplex PCR, which covered 54 Vbeta and 13 Jbeta segments. TCRdb re-analysed the immunoSEQ multiplex PCR reads in MiXCR, keeping a single row per CDR3 protein. Of around 190,000 distinct CDR3 sequences listed, 90% to 95% are singletons. CDR1 and CDR2 from the germline V gene are LGHDT and YNNKEL (reference sequence). CDR3 length: 14 amino acids. The ends were cut back, 3 bases at V and 6 bases at J, with 9 bases in the middle.

The clonotype was recovered from a human donor in good health. Sequenced: CD4+ T cells from PBMCs. The chain recombines TRBV3-1 with TRBJ1-6, with a tentative D call TRBD1 (5 bases). The CDR3 sequence: CASSHGDLNSPLHF. CDR3 nucleotide sequence: TGTGCCAGCAGCCACGGGGACCTTAATTCACCCCTCCACTTT.